Below, 27 T cell receptor beta chains from the same sample are listed, as sequenced in a study of chemoradiotherapy in HPV16-positive cancers. The data were produced by immunoSEQ multiplex PCR, yet TCRdb's version contains in-frame clones alone and is incomplete. The sample gives 25,000 to 35,000 clones, approximately 89% of which show up once; roughly 4.4% is in the top ten. The sample here was blood, taken from a patient who underwent chemoradiotherapy. The receptor source for this set is a human donor with HPV-associated anogenital cancer.

The rearrangement joins TRBV4-1 to TRBJ2-5; 9 bases are shared with TRBD2. V lost 0 bases, J lost 5 bases, and 7 bases stayed unmatched. The CDR3 runs to 16 residues. Germline V gene sequence: CDR1 MGHRA, CDR2 YSYEKL. As DNA, the CDR3 is TGCGCCAGCAGCCAAGATCCGCGGGGGGGCAGTGAGACCCAGTACTTC. Its protein is CASSQDPRGGSETQYF.

V and J are TRBV27 and TRBJ1-1; 8 nucleotides align to TRBD1. This CDR3 region has 15 residues. Germline CDR1 is MNHEY and CDR2 is SMNVEV (reference sequence). V shed 2 bases and J 5 bases; nucleotides not matched to a gene: 7. The CDR3 bases are TGTGCCAGCAGTTTAACGACAGGGGCATTAACTGAAGCTTTCTTT. This sequence encodes CASSLTTGALTEAFF.

The chain couples TRBV9 to TRBJ2-3; D is uncertain. Germline lookup yields CDR1 SGDLS and CDR2 YYNGEE. There are 15 residues in the CDR3. Trimming took off 0 bases at V and 2 bases at J, with 10 bases between the two ends. The CDR3 nucleotides are TGTGCCAGCAGCGTAGCGGAGTGGGCCACAGATACGCAGTATTTT. Protein product: CASSVAEWATDTQYF.

CDR3 protein: CASSQAPGASYTGELFF. In DNA form, the CDR3 reads TGTGCCAGCAGCCAAGCCCCCGGGGCATCCTACACCGGGGAGCTGTTTTTT. The chain couples TRBV4-2 to TRBJ2-2; D assignment may be TRBD1 or TRBD2 (5 bases each). The germline V gene encodes CDR1 LGHNA and CDR2 YNFKEQ. The V and J ends lost 1 base and 3 bases respectively, with 15 bases between them. CDR3 length: 17 residues.

CDR3 residues: CASSSGWGGLYEQYF. CDR3 coding DNA: TGTGCCAGCAGCTCAGGGTGGGGGGGCCTCTACGAGCAGTACTTC. V is TRBV7-9 and J is TRBJ2-7; D perhaps matches TRBD2 (7 bases). V shed 4 bases and J shed 3 bases, with 16 bases lying between them. Germline CDR1 SEHNR, CDR2 FQNEAQ (reference sequence). The CDR3 loop spans 15 amino acids.

This chain joins TRBV7-9 and TRBJ2-7; 10 nucleotides agree with TRBD2. The germline gives CDR1 SEHNR, CDR2 FQNEAQ (reference sequence). The CDR3 is made up of 17 amino acids. Trimming at V came to 1 base and at J to 0 bases, leaving 6 bases not matched to a gene. The CDR3 reads CASSLGVAGGFSYEQYF. CDR3 coding DNA: TGTGCCAGCAGCTTAGGGGTAGCGGGAGGTTTCTCCTACGAGCAGTACTTC.

The chain couples TRBV5-1 to TRBJ2-7; TRBD2 matches at 10 bases. CDR3 length: 15 residues. Germline CDR1 reads SGHRS; CDR2 reads YFSETQ. V lost 3 bases to trimming and J lost 2 bases; unmatched junction nucleotides: 5. The DNA of the CDR3 is TGCGCCAGCAGCTCCCGACTAGCGGGCCCCTACGAGCAGTACTTC. Its protein product is CASSSRLAGPYEQYF.

The chain couples TRBV7-3 to TRBJ2-7; TRBD2 agrees at 13 bases. This CDR3 contains 15 residues. CDR1 is SGHTA, CDR2 FQGTGA, per germline. Losses at the gene ends were 4 bases for V and 2 bases for J; bases not matched to a gene: 2. This chain's CDR3 is CASSSGLAGPYEQYF. For the CDR3, the DNA is TGTGCCAGCAGCTCGGGACTAGCGGGGCCCTACGAGCAGTACTTC.

This chain uses TRBV9 with TRBJ2-7; D remains unclear. CDR3 length equals 11 residues. The germline CDR1 and CDR2 sequences are SGDLS and YYNGEE. V lost 0 bases to trimming and J lost 4 bases, with 2 bases between them. CDR3 residues: CASSVEYEQYF. In nucleotides, the CDR3 is TGTGCCAGCAGCGTAGAGTACGAGCAGTACTTC.

This chain links TRBV11-2 with TRBJ1-1, with D possibly TRBD1 on 6 matching bases. The germline gives CDR1 SGHAT, CDR2 FQNNGV. The CDR3 loop spans 15 amino acids. The V gene lost 4 bases and the J gene lost 0 bases, with 12 bases spanning the gap. CDR3 coding DNA: TGTGCCAGCAGCTCGTGGACAGACATGAACACTGAAGCTTTCTTT. It is translated as CASSSWTDMNTEAFF.

The chain joins TRBV10-3 to TRBJ2-7; no firm D call. Trimming removed 2 bases from V and 4 bases from J, with 9 bases in between. The CDR3 length is 13 residues. Germline V gene lookup returns CDR1 ENHRY and CDR2 SYGVKD. CDR3 protein: CAISEVLTYEQYF. The CDR3, as DNA: TGTGCCATCAGTGAGGTCCTAACATACGAGCAGTACTTC.

The V gene is TRBV28, the J gene TRBJ1-1; 8 bases agree with TRBD1. V shed 3 bases and J 11 bases; nucleotides not matched to a gene: 11. The V gene's germline CDR1 is MDHEN and CDR2 SYDVKM. The CDR3 spans 14 residues. The CDR3 coding sequence is TGTGCCAGCAGTTTGGGTCAGGGGGCCTTTAACGCTTTCTTT. Its protein is CASSLGQGAFNAFF. Supplemented by reference TRBV28 and TRBJ1-1, the full variable domain reads DVKVTQSSRYLVKRTGEKVFLECVQDMDHENMFWYRQDPGLGLRLIYFSYDVKMKEKGDIPEGYSVSREKKERFSLILESASTNQTSMYLCASSLGQGAFNAFFGQGTRLTVV.

V and J are TRBV4-1 and TRBJ2-1; the match to TRBD2 covers 8 bases. Germline CDR1 MGHRA, CDR2 YSYEKL. The CDR3 is 17 residues long. V lost 0 bases and J lost 6; bases outside the gene matches: 10. The CDR3 loop is CASSQDVAWTSLNEQFF. The CDR3 DNA reads as TGCGCCAGCAGCCAAGATGTGGCGTGGACTAGCCTCAATGAGCAGTTCTTC.

This clone appeared a single time. The V call is TRBV13, the J call TRBJ2-7; a weak D match, TRBD2 (6 bases). There are 17 residues in the CDR3. V lost 5 bases to trimming and J lost 0 bases, with 20 bases between them. From germline, CDR1 is PRHDT and CDR2 FYEKMQ (reference sequence). CDR3 bases: TGTGCCAGCAGCGCGCCGGGGTGGCGGGGCGGCTCCTACGAGCAGTACTTC. This encodes CASSAPGWRGGSYEQYF.

The chain couples TRBV6-5 to TRBJ1-4; D not resolved. CDR3 size: 12 residues. Germline V gene data show CDR1 as MNHEY and CDR2 as SVGAGI. Trimming took 6 bases from V and 4 from J, leaving 6 bases between them. The CDR3, as DNA: TGTGCCAGCAGCAGAAGTAATGAAAAACTGTTTTTT. The encoded protein is CASSRSNEKLFF.

This clone was observed once. CDR3 loop: CASSSNLLSGNTIYF. The DNA of the CDR3 is TGTGCCAGCAGCTCGAATCTTCTCTCTGGAAACACCATATATTTT. The V and J genes are TRBV6-5 and TRBJ1-3; no definite D call. The CDR3 length is 15 residues. With 6 bases removed from V and 0 bases from J, the gap between germline ends came to 12 bases. The germline V gene has CDR1 MNHEY and CDR2 SVGAGI.

This chain joins TRBV9 and TRBJ2-7; TRBD1 matches 8 bases. Unmatched junction bases numbered 10, after V lost 1 base and J lost 7 bases. Germline CDR1 SGDLS, CDR2 YYNGEE. This CDR3 has 15 residues. The CDR3, as DNA: TGTGCCAGCAGCGTACATCAGGGGGCTGTGGAAGAGCAGTACTTC. Its translation is CASSVHQGAVEEQYF.

This chain uses TRBV11-3 with TRBJ2-5; 14 bases agree with TRBD2. With 2 bases clipped from V and 8 bases from J, the junction kept 4 bases outside the gene matches. Germline CDR1 and CDR2: SGHNT and YENEEA. The CDR3 contains 15 residues. CDR3 nucleotides: TGTGCCAGCAGCTTAAGGGGACTAGCGGGGGAAACCCAGTACTTC. It codes for CASSLRGLAGETQYF.

For the CDR3, the DNA is TGTGCCAGCAGTCCCAACCCGGCCAAGGCAAGGGGCTACACCTTC. It yields the protein CASSPNPAKARGYTF. The chain joins TRBV28 to TRBJ1-2; no clear D gene. The CDR3 runs to 15 residues. CDR1 and CDR2 (germline): MDHEN, SYDVKM. V was cut by 5 bases and J by 8 bases, with 21 bases left in between.

The chain couples TRBV7-9 to TRBJ1-1, with no clear D. The V end lost 4 bases, the J end lost 1 base, and 7 bases lay between the germline ends. Germline CDR1 and CDR2: SEHNR and FQNEAQ (reference sequence). There are 13 residues in the CDR3. CDR3 sequence: CASSSPQNTEAFF. CDR3 DNA sequence: TGTGCCAGCAGCTCCCCGCAGAACACTGAAGCTTTCTTT.

The J gene is TRBJ1-6, the V gene TRBV18, with unresolved D. The germline V gene has CDR1 KGHSH and CDR2 LQKENI. CDR3 size: 12 residues. V gave up 3 bases and J gave up 11 bases, with 8 bases separating them. As DNA, the CDR3 is TGTGCCAGCTCACCGGGAGGGCCACCCCTCCACTTT. Translated: CASSPGGPPLHF.

The chain couples TRBV19 to TRBJ2-1; perhaps TRBD2 as D (5 bases). The germline CDR1 and CDR2 sequences are LNHDA and SQIVND (reference sequence). V was trimmed by 5 bases and J by 7 bases, leaving 18 bases between them. The CDR3 totals 15 residues. In nucleotides, the CDR3 is TGTGCCAGTAGTCCCAGAGGGCTAGCTGGTAATGAGCAGTTCTTC. It yields the protein CASSPRGLAGNEQFF.

The V gene is TRBV11-1, the J gene TRBJ2-4; possibly TRBD2 for D (6 bases). V lost 5 bases, J lost 4 bases, and 9 bases lay in between. Germline assignment: CDR1 SGHAT and CDR2 FQDESV (reference sequence). This CDR3 is 13 amino acids long. DNA for the CDR3: TGTGCCAGCAGCCCCGGACTAAAAAACATTCAGTACTTC. Protein: CASSPGLKNIQYF.

This chain joins TRBV4-1 and TRBJ1-2, with a tentative D call TRBD1 (6 bases). The germline V and J ends were trimmed by 3 bases and 3 bases, with 11 bases remaining between them. The CDR3 spans 14 residues. Looked up from germline, CDR1 is MGHRA and CDR2 is YSYEKL. The CDR3: CASSHPGADYGYTF. The DNA for the CDR3 is TGCGCCAGCAGCCACCCGGGGGCAGACTATGGCTACACCTTC.

The V and J genes are TRBV6-6 and TRBJ2-7; D gene uncertain. From germline, CDR1 is MNHNY and CDR2 SVGAGI (reference sequence). The V end lost 2 bases, the J end lost 1 base, and 6 bases lay between the germline ends. The CDR3 spans 13 residues. The CDR3 sequence: CASSYTVSYEQYF. Written as DNA, the CDR3 is TGTGCCAGCAGTTACACAGTTTCCTACGAGCAGTACTTC.

The chain combines TRBV5-4 with TRBJ1-3; D may be TRBD1 (6 bases). The CDR3 extends over 14 amino acids. V was trimmed by 3 bases and J by 7 bases, leaving 14 bases between them. Germline V lookup: CDR1 SGHNT, CDR2 YYREEE (reference sequence). CDR3 bases: TGTGCCAGCAGCTCTACAGGGAGAACGAACACCATATATTTT. It yields the protein CASSSTGRTNTIYF.

Regarding this clone: This same CDR3 is encoded by further DNA sequences in the sample. The chain combines TRBV2 with TRBJ2-1; D is unclear. The CDR3 runs to 15 residues. The V end lost 4 bases, the J end lost 0 bases, and 10 bases lay between the germline ends. Germline V gives CDR1 SNHLY, CDR2 FYNNEI. CDR3 loop: CASSGGLLSYNEQFF. The CDR3 nucleotides read TGTGCCAGCAGTGGAGGCTTACTCTCCTACAATGAGCAGTTCTTC.